The 26 T cell receptor beta chains in this list originate from one sample, sequenced in a study of T-cell memory formation after mild COVID-19 (dated by TCRdb to the early 2020s). Libraries came from 5' RACE. Instrument on record: Illumina NovaSeq 6000. TCRdb handled the public reads itself, with Q25 trimming in fastp and clone calling in MiXCR, and kept productive beta chains. All rows with the same CDR3 protein become a single entry with the most common DNA and genes. For this sample there are 150,000 or so distinct CDR3 sequences; around 15% appear just once. Approximately 14% of the sample is taken by the ten largest. Sequencing was done on a sample of PBMCs or a T cell subset sorted from them (not recorded which). The source of these receptors is an adult woman who had mild COVID-19 (a few samples of this study predate the infection). The sample titles of this study are shuffled in the database, so cell type and time point are left out; the donor was told from shared clones.

The chain uses TRBV3-1 and TRBJ1-2; D unresolved. CDR1 is LGHDT and CDR2 is YNNKEL in the germline V gene (reference sequence). Trimming removed 4 bases at V and 3 bases at J, with 3 bases between. The CDR3 covers 11 residues. CDR3 sequence reads: CASSRDYGYTF. The CDR3 nucleotides are TGTGCCAGCAGCCGAGACTATGGCTACACCTTC. Supplemented by reference TRBV3-1 and TRBJ1-2, the full variable domain reads DTAVSQTPKYLVTQMGNDKSIKCEQNLGHDTMYWYKQDSKKFLKIMFSYNNKELIINETVPNRFSPKSPDKAHLNLHINSLELGDSAVYFCASSRDYGYTFGSGTRLTVV.

This clonotype was seen a few times. The chain couples TRBV7-9 to TRBJ1-3; unclear D gene. CDR1 and CDR2 (germline): SEHNR, FQNEAQ (reference sequence). The CDR3 sequence is 15 residues long. V was shortened by 2 bases and J by 2 bases, with 10 bases between the two germline ends. DNA of the CDR3: TGTGCCAGCAGCTTACGGTCTGGGCCTGGAAACACCATATATTTT. It encodes CASSLRSGPGNTIYF.

This clonotype appeared a few times. This sequence joins TRBV5-6 and TRBJ2-3, with D perhaps TRBD1 (6 bases). Germline V gene lookup returns CDR1 SGHDT and CDR2 YYEEEE. Trimming removed 4 bases at V and 1 base at J, with 16 bases between. The CDR3 extends over 16 amino acids. The CDR3 here is CASSPYSRQGTDTQYF. CDR3 DNA: TGTGCCAGCAGCCCATACTCGAGACAGGGCACAGATACGCAGTATTTT.

This clonotype was counted a single time. The chain carries TRBV5-6 and TRBJ1-1, with D possibly matching TRBD1 (6 bases). This CDR3 has 15 amino acids. The germline V gene encodes CDR1 SGHDT and CDR2 YYEEEE. V dropped 2 bases and J dropped 3 bases, with 14 bases sitting between them. The CDR3 spells CASSLEYREDTEAFF. For the CDR3, the DNA is TGTGCCAGCAGCTTAGAATACAGGGAGGACACTGAAGCTTTCTTT.

This clonotype was observed a handful of times. The chain links TRBV29-1 to TRBJ2-3, with 8 nucleotides matching TRBD1. The CDR3 totals 15 residues. Germline V gene lookup returns CDR1 SQVTM and CDR2 ANQGSEA. Trimming took 2 bases from V and 2 from J; bases not matched to a gene: 6. The DNA of the CDR3 is TGCAGCGTTGAAATGATGGGACAGGTCACAGATACGCAGTATTTT. Protein sequence: CSVEMMGQVTDTQYF.

This clonotype occurred many times. The chain employs TRBV27 and TRBJ2-6; D ambiguous. This CDR3 has 14 amino acids. CDR1 MNHEY and CDR2 SMNVEV come from the germline V gene (reference sequence). Trimming stripped 4 bases from V and 0 bases from J, with 4 bases between. The CDR3 DNA is TGTGCCAGCAGTTCCCTCTCTGGGGCCAACGTCCTGACTTTC. Translating gives CASSSLSGANVLTF.

This clonotype was detected only a few times. The chain joins TRBV12-3 or TRBV12-4 to TRBJ1-2, with no clear D. CDR3 length: 14 amino acids. Trimming cost V 6 bases and J 7 bases, with 18 bases left between them. CDR3 DNA sequence: TGTGCCAGCAGCTCCCGGTTGGAGCCTCTTGGCTACACCTTC. This codes for CASSSRLEPLGYTF.

The CDR3 nucleotides read TGTGCCAGCAGCTTAACGGTCTTCTCCTACAATGAGCAGTTCTTC. Translated: CASSLTVFSYNEQFF. This chain connects TRBV11-2 to TRBJ2-1; no firm D call. This CDR3 comprises 15 residues. V lost 2 bases and J lost 0, with 8 bases in between. Germline values: CDR1 SGHAT, CDR2 FQNNGV.

In this sample, this clonotype turned up a few times. The chain recombines TRBV7-9 with TRBJ2-5; TRBD1 agrees at 7 bases. Per germline, CDR1 SEHNR and CDR2 FQNEAQ (reference sequence). This CDR3 region has 14 residues. The V segment lost 4 bases and the J segment 4 bases; nucleotides outside the gene matches: 6. The CDR3 loop reads CASSSDRAGETQYF. In DNA form, the CDR3 reads TGTGCCAGCAGCTCCGACAGGGCAGGAGAGACCCAGTACTTC.

This clonotype was seen a few times. This chain connects TRBV12-3 or TRBV12-4 to TRBJ2-7, with 7 bases identical to TRBD2. V was pared by 6 bases and J by 9 bases, with 14 bases of the junction left unmatched. This CDR3 contains 14 residues. CDR3 sequence (DNA): TGTGCCAGCAGCGCTGAGCGGGGCCATAGCGGGCAGTACTTC. Amino acid sequence: CASSAERGHSGQYF.

This clonotype was recorded a few times. The chain's CDR3 is CASSQVVRETQYF. DNA for the CDR3: TGCGCCAGCAGCCAAGTAGTACGAGAGACCCAGTACTTC. The chain carries TRBV4-1 and TRBJ2-5; D is undetermined. The CDR3 is made up of 13 amino acids. Per germline, CDR1 MGHRA and CDR2 YSYEKL. V lost 1 base to trimming and J lost 4 bases, with 7 bases between them.

The CDR3 bases are TGTGCCAGCAGCTTAGTGCCGCTAGCGGGGGACTACACCGGGGAGCTGTTTTTT. It translates to CASSLVPLAGDYTGELFF. This rearrangement joins TRBV7-2 to TRBJ2-2; TRBD2 agrees at 10 bases. CDR3 length: 18 amino acids. Germline assignment: CDR1 SGHTA and CDR2 FQGNSA. Unmatched junction bases numbered 8, after V lost 1 base and J lost 3 bases.

The sample holds a few counts of this clonotype. The genes are TRBV7-8 and TRBJ1-6, with 10 nucleotides matching TRBD1. Losses at the gene ends were 6 bases for V and 8 bases for J; bases not matched to a gene: 7. The CDR3 consists of 15 residues. CDR1 SGHVS and CDR2 FQNEAQ come from the germline V gene. This chain's CDR3 is CASSRRQGADSPLHF. DNA for the CDR3: TGTGCCAGCAGTCGCCGACAGGGGGCTGATTCACCCCTCCACTTT.

This clonotype was detected a few times. The chain carries TRBV20-1 and TRBJ2-7; the D is unclear. The CDR3 runs 14 residues. The V end was cut by 3 bases, the J end by 2 bases, with 14 bases between. Germline-derived CDR1 and CDR2 are DFQATT and SNEGSKA (reference sequence). The CDR3 region has the DNA TGCAGTGCTAGCTCATTAGAACCGGCCTACGAGCAGTACTTC. Amino acids: CSASSLEPAYEQYF.

This clonotype occurred many times. V gene TRBV7-2 combines with J gene TRBJ1-5; D remains unclear. This CDR3 has 17 residues. The V end was cut by 1 base, the J end by 0 bases, with 13 bases between. Looked up from germline, CDR1 is SGHTA and CDR2 is FQGNSA. The CDR3 sequence: CASSLGVDRYSNQPQHF. The CDR3 DNA reads TGTGCCAGCAGCTTAGGAGTGGACCGTTATAGCAATCAGCCCCAGCATTTT.

This clonotype was seen a few times. The chain has TRBV5-1 and TRBJ2-3; possibly TRBD1 or TRBD2 for D (5 bases each). Germline assignment: CDR1 SGHRS and CDR2 YFSETQ. V lost 0 bases and J 1 base, leaving 6 bases between the germline ends. The CDR3 contains 14 residues. The CDR3 nucleotides read TGCGCCAGCAGCTTGGGGGACCGCACAGATACGCAGTATTTT. Its protein is CASSLGDRTDTQYF. Complete variable domain (other parts from reference TRBV5-1 and TRBJ2-3): KAGVTQTPRYLIKTRGQQVTLSCSPISGHRSVSWYQQTPGQGLQFLFEYFSETQRNKGNFPGRFSGRQFSNSRSEMNVSTLELGDSALYLCASSLGDRTDTQYFGPGTRLTVL.

This clonotype was picked up a small number of times. The chain joins TRBV5-5 to TRBJ2-1, with 14 bases that match TRBD2. This CDR3 region has 18 residues. J lost 5 bases, V lost 0 bases, and 7 bases had no gene match. Germline values: CDR1 SGHKS, CDR2 YYEKEE (reference sequence). The CDR3 is CASSLAPTGLAGDNEQFF. CDR3 DNA: TGTGCCAGCAGCTTGGCACCTACGGGACTAGCGGGAGACAATGAGCAGTTCTTC.

The chain joins TRBV6-6 to TRBJ1-1; 7 bases are shared with TRBD1. Germline V lookup: CDR1 MNHNY, CDR2 SVGAGI (reference sequence). J was trimmed by 3 bases and V by 7 bases; bases with no gene match: 8. This CDR3 contains 14 residues. In nucleotides, the CDR3 is TGTGCCAGCAAAGCCCGACAGGGCCACACTGAAGCTTTCTTT. Its protein is CASKARQGHTEAFF.

This clonotype was detected many times. The gene calls are TRBV7-8 and TRBJ2-7; maybe TRBD2 (6 bases). This CDR3 has 20 amino acids. Per germline, CDR1 SGHVS and CDR2 FQNEAQ. The V and J ends lost 4 bases and 3 bases respectively, with 31 bases between them. The CDR3 here is CASSSLGGTQTTRLLYEQYF. CDR3 DNA sequence: TGTGCCAGCAGCTCCCTTGGCGGGACCCAAACAACTCGTCTTCTCTACGAGCAGTACTTC.

The genes are TRBV12-3 or TRBV12-4 and TRBJ1-6; no definite D call. The CDR3 is 13 residues long. Deletions cut 5 bases from V and 14 bases from J, with 16 bases between. The CDR3 sequence is CASSMTRRMALHF. CDR3 DNA: TGTGCCAGCAGTATGACACGTCGTATGGCCCTCCACTTT.

This clonotype was seen more than once but under ten times. The chain combines TRBV5-1 with TRBJ1-4, with a tentative D call TRBD1 (6 bases). V dropped 2 bases and J dropped 8 bases, with 13 bases sitting between them. The CDR3 has 14 residues. Germline assignment: CDR1 SGHRS and CDR2 YFSETQ. The CDR3 sequence: CASSLGGGSEKLFF. The CDR3 region has the DNA TGCGCCAGCAGCTTAGGAGGGGGGAGCGAAAAACTGTTTTTT.

The rearrangement uses TRBV4-3 and TRBJ1-2; a weak D match, TRBD1 (5 bases). The V gene's germline CDR1 is LGHNA and CDR2 YSLEER. Trimming took 3 bases from V and 0 from J, leaving 8 bases between them. The CDR3 length is 14 residues. CDR3 in DNA: TGCGCCAGCAGCCAGATGACAGCTAACTATGGCTACACCTTC. Translation: CASSQMTANYGYTF.

This clonotype was counted between two and nine times. J is TRBJ2-1 and V is TRBV7-3; 14 bases align to TRBD2. The CDR3 has 19 amino acids. V shed 5 bases and J 3 bases; nucleotides not matched to a gene: 12. CDR1 and CDR2 (germline): SGHTA, FQGTGA. CDR3 nucleotides: TGTGCCAGCAGCCCCGCCGGGACTAGCGGGAGTGGGCTCTACAATGAGCAGTTCTTC. Residues: CASSPAGTSGSGLYNEQFF.

The V gene is TRBV27, the J gene TRBJ2-2, with 7 bases matching TRBD1. The V and J ends lost 5 bases and 4 bases, in that order; junction bases with no gene match: 7. This CDR3 is built from 15 residues. CDR1 and CDR2 (germline): MNHEY, SMNVEV (reference sequence). The CDR3: CASSIRDSVTGELFF. CDR3 sequence (DNA): TGTGCCAGCAGTATCCGGGACAGCGTCACCGGGGAGCTGTTTTTT.

In its sample, this clonotype was seen a few times. The chain joins TRBV15 to TRBJ1-1, with a tentative D call TRBD1 (6 bases). Per the germline V gene, CDR1 is LNHNV and CDR2 is YYDKDF (reference sequence). With 5 bases removed from V and 1 base from J, the gap between germline ends came to 14 bases. This CDR3 is 15 amino acids long. The DNA of the CDR3 is TGTGCCACCAGCTCATGGGGGGCGAGGAACACTGAAGCTTTCTTT. Its protein product is CATSSWGARNTEAFF.

The chain carries TRBV29-1 and TRBJ2-2; no clear D gene. The CDR3 totals 14 residues. The germline V gene encodes CDR1 SQVTM and CDR2 ANQGSEA. Trimming took 4 bases from V and 3 from J, leaving 12 bases between them. CDR3 loop: CSVGSRRYTGELFF. CDR3 coding DNA: TGCAGCGTTGGGTCACGCAGGTACACCGGGGAGCTGTTTTTT.